The 2 T cell receptor beta chains below all came from one sample that was sequenced in a study of blood T cell repertoires in COVID-19. The table came from immunoSEQ multiplex PCR; TCRdb's copy has only in-frame clones and leaves some out. Among 35,000 to 45,000 clones listed, around nine tenths were seen once. The sample taken for sequencing was peripheral blood. All receptors come from a man aged 60-69 years with active COVID-19.

This chain joins TRBV13 and TRBJ1-2; tentative D call: TRBD1 (5 bases). This CDR3 spans 14 amino acids. Trimming removed 1 base from V and 5 bases from J, with 11 bases in between. Germline V lookup: CDR1 PRHDT, CDR2 FYEKMQ (reference sequence). Here the CDR3 reads CASSLVGEGYGYTF. DNA of the CDR3: TGTGCCAGCAGCTTAGTAGGGGAGGGGTATGGCTACACCTTC.

The J gene is TRBJ1-5, the V gene TRBV10-3; D gene uncertain. The germline gives CDR1 ENHRY, CDR2 SYGVKD. CDR3 size: 15 residues. V dropped 0 bases and J dropped 8 bases, with 14 bases sitting between them. CDR3 sequence reads: CAISESLSGSEPQHF. In DNA, the CDR3 is TGTGCCATCAGTGAGTCGTTGTCGGGTTCGGAGCCCCAGCATTTT.